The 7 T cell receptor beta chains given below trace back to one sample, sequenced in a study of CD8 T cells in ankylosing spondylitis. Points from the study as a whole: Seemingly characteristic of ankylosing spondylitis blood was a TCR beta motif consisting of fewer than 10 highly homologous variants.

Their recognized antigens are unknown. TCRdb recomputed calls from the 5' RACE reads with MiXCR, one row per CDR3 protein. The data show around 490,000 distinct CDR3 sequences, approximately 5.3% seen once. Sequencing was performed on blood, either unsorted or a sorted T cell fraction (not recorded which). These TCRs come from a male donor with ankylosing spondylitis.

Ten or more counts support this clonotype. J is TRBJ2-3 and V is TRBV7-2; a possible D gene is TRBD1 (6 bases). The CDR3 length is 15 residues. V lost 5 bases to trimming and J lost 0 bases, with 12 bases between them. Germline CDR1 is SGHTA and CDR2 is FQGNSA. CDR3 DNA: TGTGCCAGCAGCCCTGGACAGCTAAGCACAGATACGCAGTATTTT. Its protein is CASSPGQLSTDTQYF.

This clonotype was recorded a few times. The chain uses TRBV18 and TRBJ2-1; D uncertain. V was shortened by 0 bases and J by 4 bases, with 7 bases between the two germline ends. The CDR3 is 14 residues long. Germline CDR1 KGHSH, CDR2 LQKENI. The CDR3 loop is CASSPPDQYNEQFF. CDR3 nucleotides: TGTGCCAGCTCACCACCTGACCAGTACAATGAGCAGTTCTTC.

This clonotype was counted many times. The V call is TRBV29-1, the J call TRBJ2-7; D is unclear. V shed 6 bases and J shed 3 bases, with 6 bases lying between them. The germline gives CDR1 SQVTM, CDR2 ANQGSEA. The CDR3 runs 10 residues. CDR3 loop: CSVGDYEQYF. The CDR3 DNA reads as TGCAGCGTCGGAGACTACGAGCAGTACTTC.

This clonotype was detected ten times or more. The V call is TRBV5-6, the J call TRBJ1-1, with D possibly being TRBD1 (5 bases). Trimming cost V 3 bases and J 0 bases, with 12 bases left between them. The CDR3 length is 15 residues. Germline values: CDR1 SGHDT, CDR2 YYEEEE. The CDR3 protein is CASSSKGRVNTEAFF. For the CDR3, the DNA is TGTGCCAGCAGCTCGAAGGGGAGGGTGAACACTGAAGCTTTCTTT.

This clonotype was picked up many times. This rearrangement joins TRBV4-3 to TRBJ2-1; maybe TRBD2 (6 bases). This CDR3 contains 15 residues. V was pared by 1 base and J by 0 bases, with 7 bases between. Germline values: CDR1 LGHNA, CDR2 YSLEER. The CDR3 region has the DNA TGCGCCAGCAGCCAAGGGAGGGACTCCTACAATGAGCAGTTCTTC. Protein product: CASSQGRDSYNEQFF.

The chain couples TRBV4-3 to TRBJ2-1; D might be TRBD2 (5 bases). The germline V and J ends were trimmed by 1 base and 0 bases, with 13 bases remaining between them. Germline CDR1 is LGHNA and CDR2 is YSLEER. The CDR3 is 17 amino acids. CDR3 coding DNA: TGCGCCAGCAGCCAAGCGGGGTGGCGGAGCTCCTACAATGAGCAGTTCTTC. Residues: CASSQAGWRSSYNEQFF.

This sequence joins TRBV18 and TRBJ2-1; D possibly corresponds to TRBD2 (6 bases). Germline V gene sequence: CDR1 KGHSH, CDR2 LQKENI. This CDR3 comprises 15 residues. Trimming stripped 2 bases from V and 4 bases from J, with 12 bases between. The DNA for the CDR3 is TGTGCCAGCTCACCAGCGGGGTACGGTTACAATGAGCAGTTCTTC. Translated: CASSPAGYGYNEQFF.